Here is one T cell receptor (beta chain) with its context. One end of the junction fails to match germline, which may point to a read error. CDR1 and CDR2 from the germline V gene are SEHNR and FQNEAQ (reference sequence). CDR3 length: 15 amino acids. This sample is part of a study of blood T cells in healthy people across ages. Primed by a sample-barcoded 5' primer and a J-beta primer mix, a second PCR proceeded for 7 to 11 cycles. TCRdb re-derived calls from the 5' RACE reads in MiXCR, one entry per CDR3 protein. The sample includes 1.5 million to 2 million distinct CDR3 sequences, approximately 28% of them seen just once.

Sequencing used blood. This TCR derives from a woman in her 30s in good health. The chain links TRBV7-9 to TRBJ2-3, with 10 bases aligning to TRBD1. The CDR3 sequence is CTSSPPGTGEDTQYF. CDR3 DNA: TGTACCAGCAGCCCCCCCGGGACAGGGGAAGATACGCAGTATTTT.